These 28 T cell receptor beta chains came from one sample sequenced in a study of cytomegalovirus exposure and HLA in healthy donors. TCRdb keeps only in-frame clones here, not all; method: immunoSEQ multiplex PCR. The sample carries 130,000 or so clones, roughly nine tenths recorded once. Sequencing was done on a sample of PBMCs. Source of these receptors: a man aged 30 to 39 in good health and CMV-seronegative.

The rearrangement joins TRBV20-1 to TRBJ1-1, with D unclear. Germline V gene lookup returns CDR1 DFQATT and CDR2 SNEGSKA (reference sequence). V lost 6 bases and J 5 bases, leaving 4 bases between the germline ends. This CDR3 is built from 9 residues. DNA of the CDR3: TGCAGTGCCGGGACTGAAGCTTTCTTT. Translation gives CSAGTEAFF.

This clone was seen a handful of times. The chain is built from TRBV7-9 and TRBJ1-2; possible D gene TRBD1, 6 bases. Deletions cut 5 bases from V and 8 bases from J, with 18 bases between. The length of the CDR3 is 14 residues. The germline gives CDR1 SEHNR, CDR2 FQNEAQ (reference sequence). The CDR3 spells CASSAGQPLRGYTF. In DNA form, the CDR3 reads TGTGCCAGCAGCGCCGGACAGCCCCTGAGGGGCTACACCTTC.

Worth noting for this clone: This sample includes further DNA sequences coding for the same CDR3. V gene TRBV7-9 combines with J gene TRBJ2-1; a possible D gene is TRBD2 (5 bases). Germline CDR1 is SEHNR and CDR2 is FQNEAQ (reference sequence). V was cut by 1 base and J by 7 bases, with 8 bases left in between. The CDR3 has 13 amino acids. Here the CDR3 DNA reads TGTGCCAGCAGCTTAGGTACGGGGAATGAGCAGTTCTTC. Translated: CASSLGTGNEQFF.

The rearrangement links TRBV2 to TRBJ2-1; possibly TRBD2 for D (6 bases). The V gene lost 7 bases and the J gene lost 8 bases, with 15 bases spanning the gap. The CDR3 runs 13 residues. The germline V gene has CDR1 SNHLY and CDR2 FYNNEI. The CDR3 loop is CASTSGGTDEQFF. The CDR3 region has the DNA TGTGCCAGCACCTCCGGAGGGACGGATGAGCAGTTCTTC.

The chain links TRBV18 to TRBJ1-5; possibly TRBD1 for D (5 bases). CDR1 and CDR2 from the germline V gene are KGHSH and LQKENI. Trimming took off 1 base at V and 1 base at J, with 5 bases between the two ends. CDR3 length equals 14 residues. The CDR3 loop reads CASSPQGSNQPQHF. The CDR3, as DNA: TGTGCCAGCTCACCACAGGGGAGCAATCAGCCCCAGCATTTT.

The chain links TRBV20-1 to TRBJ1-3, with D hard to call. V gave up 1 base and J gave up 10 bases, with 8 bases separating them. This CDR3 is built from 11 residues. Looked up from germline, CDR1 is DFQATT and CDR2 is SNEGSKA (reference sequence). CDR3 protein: CSARARGTIYF. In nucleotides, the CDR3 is TGCAGTGCTAGAGCTAGAGGTACCATATATTTT.

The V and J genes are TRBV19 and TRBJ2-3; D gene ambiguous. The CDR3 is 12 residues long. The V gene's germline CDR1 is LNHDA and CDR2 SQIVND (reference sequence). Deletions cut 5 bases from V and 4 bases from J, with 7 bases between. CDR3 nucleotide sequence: TGTGCCAGTAGTCCAGTTCCAGATACGCAGTATTTT. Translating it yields CASSPVPDTQYF. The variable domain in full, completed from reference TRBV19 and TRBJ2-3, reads DGGITQSPKYLFRKEGQNVTLSCEQNLNHDAMYWYRQDPGQGLRLIYYSQIVNDFQKGDIAEGYSVSREKKESFPLTVTSAQKNPTAFYLCASSPVPDTQYFGPGTRLTVL.

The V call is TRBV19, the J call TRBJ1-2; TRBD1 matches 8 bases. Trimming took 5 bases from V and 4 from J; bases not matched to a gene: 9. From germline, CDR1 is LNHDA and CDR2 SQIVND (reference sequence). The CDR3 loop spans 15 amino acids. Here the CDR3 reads CASSPGTGPAYGYTF. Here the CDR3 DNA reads TGTGCCAGTAGTCCCGGGACAGGACCCGCCTATGGCTACACCTTC.

DNA of the CDR3: TGTGCCAGCAGCTTGGGGCCTTTGAGACAGGGTTCGTCCGGCTACACCTTC. Protein product: CASSLGPLRQGSSGYTF. The chain carries TRBV7-2 and TRBJ1-2, with TRBD1 identical over 7 bases. The trim removed 3 bases at V and 8 bases at J, leaving 18 bases unmatched. The V gene's germline CDR1 is SGHTA and CDR2 FQGNSA. The CDR3 is 17 residues long.

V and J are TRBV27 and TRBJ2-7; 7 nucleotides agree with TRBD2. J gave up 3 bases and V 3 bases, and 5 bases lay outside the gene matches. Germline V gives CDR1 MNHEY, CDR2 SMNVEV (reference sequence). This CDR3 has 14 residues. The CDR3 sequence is CASSLRGTDYEQYF. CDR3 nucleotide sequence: TGTGCCAGCAGTTTGCGGGGGACGGACTACGAGCAGTACTTC.

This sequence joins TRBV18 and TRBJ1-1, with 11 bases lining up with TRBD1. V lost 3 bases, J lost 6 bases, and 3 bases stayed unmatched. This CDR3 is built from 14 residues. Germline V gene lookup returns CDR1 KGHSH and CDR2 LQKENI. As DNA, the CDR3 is TGTGCCAGCTCACCGGGACAGGGGGTATCTGAAGCTTTCTTT. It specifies CASSPGQGVSEAFF.

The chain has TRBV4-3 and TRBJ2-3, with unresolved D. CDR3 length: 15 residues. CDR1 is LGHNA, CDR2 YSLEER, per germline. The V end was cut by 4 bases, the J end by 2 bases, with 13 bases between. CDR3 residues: CASSLNPALTDTQYF. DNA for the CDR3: TGCGCCAGCAGCCTTAACCCCGCACTCACAGATACGCAGTATTTT.

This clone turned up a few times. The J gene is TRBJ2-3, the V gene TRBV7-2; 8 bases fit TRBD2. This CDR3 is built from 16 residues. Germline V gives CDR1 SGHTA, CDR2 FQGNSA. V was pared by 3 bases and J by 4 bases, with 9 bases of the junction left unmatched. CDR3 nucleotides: TGTGCCAGCAGCTTCTTCGGGGGGGCAGAGGCAGATACGCAGTATTTT. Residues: CASSFFGGAEADTQYF. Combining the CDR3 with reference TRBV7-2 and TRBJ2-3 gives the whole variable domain GAGVSQSPSNKVTEKGKDVELRCDPISGHTALYWYRQSLGQGLEFLIYFQGNSAPDKSGLPSDRFSAERTGGSVSTLTIQRTQQEDSAVYLCASSFFGGAEADTQYFGPGTRLTVL.

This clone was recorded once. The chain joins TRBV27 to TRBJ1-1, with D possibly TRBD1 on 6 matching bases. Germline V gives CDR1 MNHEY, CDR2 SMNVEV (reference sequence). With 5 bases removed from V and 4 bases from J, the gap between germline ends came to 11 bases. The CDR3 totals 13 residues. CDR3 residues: CASSNRVVTEAFF. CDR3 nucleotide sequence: TGTGCCAGCAGTAACAGGGTAGTCACTGAAGCTTTCTTT.

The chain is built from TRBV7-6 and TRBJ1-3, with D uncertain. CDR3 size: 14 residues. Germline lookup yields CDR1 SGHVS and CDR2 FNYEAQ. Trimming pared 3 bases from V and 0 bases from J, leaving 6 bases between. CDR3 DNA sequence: TGTGCCAGCAGCTTTAGCAACTCTGGAAACACCATATATTTT. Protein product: CASSFSNSGNTIYF.

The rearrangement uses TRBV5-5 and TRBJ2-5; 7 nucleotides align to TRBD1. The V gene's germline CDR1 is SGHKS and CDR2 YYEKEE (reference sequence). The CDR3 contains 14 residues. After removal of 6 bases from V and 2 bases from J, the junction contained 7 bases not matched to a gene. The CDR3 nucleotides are TGTGCCAGCAACCAAGGGACAGAGCAAGAGACCCAGTACTTC. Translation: CASNQGTEQETQYF.

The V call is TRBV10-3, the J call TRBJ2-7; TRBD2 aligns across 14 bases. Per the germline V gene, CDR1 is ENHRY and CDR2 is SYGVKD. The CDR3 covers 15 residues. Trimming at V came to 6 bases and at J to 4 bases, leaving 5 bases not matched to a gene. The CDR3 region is CAIRDGTSGRYEQYF. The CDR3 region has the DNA TGTGCCATCAGAGATGGGACTAGCGGGAGATACGAGCAGTACTTC.

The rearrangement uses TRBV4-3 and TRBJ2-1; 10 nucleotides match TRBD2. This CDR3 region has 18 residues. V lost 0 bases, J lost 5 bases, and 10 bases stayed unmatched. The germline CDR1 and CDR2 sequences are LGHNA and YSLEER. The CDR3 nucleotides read TGCGCCAGCAGCCAAGAATCGGGAGGACTAGCGGCTAACAATGAGCAGTTCTTC. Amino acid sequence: CASSQESGGLAANNEQFF.

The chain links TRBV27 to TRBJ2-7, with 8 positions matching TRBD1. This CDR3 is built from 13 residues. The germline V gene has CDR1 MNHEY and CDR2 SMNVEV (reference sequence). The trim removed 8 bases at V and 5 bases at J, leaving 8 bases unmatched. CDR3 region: CASHRQGINEQYF. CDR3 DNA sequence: TGTGCCAGCCACAGACAGGGGATTAACGAGCAGTACTTC.

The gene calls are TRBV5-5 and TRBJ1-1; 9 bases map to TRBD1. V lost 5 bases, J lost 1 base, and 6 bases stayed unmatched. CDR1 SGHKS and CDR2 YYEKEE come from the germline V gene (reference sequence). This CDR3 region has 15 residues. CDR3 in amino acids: CASSQTGQGNTEAFF. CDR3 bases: TGTGCCAGCAGTCAAACGGGACAGGGGAACACTGAAGCTTTCTTT. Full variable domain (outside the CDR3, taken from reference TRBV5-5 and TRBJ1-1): DAGVTQSPTHLIKTRGQQVTLRCSPISGHKSVSWYQQVLGQGPQFIFQYYEKEERGRGNFPDRFSARQFPNYSSELNVNALLLGDSALYLCASSQTGQGNTEAFFGQGTRLTVV.

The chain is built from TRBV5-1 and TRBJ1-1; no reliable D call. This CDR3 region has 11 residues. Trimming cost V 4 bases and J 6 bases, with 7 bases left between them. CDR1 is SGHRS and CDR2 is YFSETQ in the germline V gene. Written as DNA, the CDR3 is TGCGCCAGCAGCCTGGCCGCTGAAGCTTTCTTT. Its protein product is CASSLAAEAFF.

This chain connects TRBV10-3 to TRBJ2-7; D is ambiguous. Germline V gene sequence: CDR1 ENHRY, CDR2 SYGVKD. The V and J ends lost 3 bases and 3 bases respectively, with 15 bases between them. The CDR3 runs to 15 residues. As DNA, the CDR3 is TGTGCCATCAGTGAAAACACAGTCCTCCGCTACGAGCAGTACTTC. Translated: CAISENTVLRYEQYF.

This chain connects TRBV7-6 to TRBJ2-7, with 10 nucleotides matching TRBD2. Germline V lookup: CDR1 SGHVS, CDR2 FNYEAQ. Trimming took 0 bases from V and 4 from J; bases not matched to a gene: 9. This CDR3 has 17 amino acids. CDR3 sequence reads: CASSLAPERGGGYEQYF. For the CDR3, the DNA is TGTGCCAGCAGCTTAGCCCCCGAGCGGGGGGGCGGTTACGAGCAGTACTTC.

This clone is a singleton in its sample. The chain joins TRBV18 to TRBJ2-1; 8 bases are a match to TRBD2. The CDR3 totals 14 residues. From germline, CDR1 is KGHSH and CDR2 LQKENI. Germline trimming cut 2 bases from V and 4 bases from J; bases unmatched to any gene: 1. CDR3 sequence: CASSPSGGYNEQFF. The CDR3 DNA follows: TGTGCCAGCTCACCAAGCGGGGGTTACAATGAGCAGTTCTTC.

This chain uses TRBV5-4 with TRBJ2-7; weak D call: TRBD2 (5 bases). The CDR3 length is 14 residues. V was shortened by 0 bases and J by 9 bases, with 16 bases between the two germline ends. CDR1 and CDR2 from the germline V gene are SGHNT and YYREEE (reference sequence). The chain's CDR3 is CASSLERGAARQYF. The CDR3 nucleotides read TGTGCCAGCAGCTTGGAACGGGGAGCAGCTAGGCAGTACTTC.

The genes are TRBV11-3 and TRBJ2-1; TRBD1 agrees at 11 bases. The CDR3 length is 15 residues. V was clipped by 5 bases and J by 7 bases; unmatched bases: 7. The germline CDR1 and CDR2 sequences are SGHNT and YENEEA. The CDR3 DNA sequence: TGTGCCAGCAGCCAGGGACAGGGGGGAAGGAATGAGCAGTTCTTC. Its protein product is CASSQGQGGRNEQFF.

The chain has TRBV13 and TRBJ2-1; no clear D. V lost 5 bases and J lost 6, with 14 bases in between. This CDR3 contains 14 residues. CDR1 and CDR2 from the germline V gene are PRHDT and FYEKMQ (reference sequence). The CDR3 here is CASSPSVGINEQFF. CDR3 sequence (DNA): TGTGCCAGCAGCCCTTCCGTTGGCATCAATGAGCAGTTCTTC.

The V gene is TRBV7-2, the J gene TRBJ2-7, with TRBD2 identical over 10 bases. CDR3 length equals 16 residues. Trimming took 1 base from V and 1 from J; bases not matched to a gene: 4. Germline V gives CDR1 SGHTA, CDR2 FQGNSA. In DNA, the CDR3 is TGTGCCAGCAGCTTAGTCGCTAGCGGGGGTTCCTACGAGCAGTACTTC. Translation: CASSLVASGGSYEQYF.